A single T cell receptor beta chain is shown here with its context. Its cognate antigen is unknown. A much bigger clone sits one base away, suggesting this may be a read error. This same CDR3 is encoded by further DNA sequences in the sample. Profiling relied on immunoSEQ multiplex PCR, and the TCRdb table lists in-frame clones only, not all of them. The repertoire holds around 1.1 million clones, with 60% to 85% as singletons. The sample belongs to a study of shared clonotypes between healthy human individuals. Notes on the study in general: For sorted subsets, rarefaction showed incomplete sequencing despite large depth.

The ends were cut back, 2 bases at V and 9 bases at J, with 10 bases in the middle. CDR1 is GTSNPN and CDR2 is SVGIG in the germline V gene (reference sequence). This CDR3 spans 11 amino acids. The origin of this receptor is a man aged 18-30 years in good health. Some clones in this sample may be carry-over from other donors' samples. Sequenced sample: memory CD4+ T cells from PBMCs. Subset reported: CD45RA-negative fraction. V and J are TRBV30 and TRBJ1-2, with a possible D match to TRBD1 (5 bases). For the CDR3, the DNA is TGTGCCTGGAGTCAGGGATCCTGCTACACCTTC. Its protein is CAWSQGSCYTF.